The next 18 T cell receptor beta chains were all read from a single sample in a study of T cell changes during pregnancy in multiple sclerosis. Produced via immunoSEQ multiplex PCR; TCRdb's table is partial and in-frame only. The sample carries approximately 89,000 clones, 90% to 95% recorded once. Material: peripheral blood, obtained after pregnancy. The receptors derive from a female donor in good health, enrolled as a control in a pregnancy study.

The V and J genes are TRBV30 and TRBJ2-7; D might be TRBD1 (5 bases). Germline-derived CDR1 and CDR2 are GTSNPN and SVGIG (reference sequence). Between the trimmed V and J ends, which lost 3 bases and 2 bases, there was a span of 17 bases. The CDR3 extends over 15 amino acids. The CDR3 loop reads CAWSIRSWGPYEQYF. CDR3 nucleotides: TGTGCCTGGAGCATAAGGTCCTGGGGCCCCTACGAGCAGTACTTC.

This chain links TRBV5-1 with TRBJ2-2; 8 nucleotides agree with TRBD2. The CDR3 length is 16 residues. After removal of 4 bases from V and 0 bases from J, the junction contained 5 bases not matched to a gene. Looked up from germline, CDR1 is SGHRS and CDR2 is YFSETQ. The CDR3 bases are TGCGCCAGCAGCCCAGGGACTAGGACGAACACCGGGGAGCTGTTTTTT. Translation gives CASSPGTRTNTGELFF.

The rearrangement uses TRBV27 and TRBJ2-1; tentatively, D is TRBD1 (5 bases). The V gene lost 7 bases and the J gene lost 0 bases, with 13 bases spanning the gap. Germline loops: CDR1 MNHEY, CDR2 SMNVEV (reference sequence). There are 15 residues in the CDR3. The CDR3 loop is CASTSRGSSYNEQFF. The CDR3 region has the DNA TGTGCCAGCACCTCTAGGGGAAGCTCCTACAATGAGCAGTTCTTC.

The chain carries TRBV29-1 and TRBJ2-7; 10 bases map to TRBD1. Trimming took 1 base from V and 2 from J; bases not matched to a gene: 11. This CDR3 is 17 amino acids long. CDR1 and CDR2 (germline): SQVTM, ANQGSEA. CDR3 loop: CSVEAYKGQGSTYEQYF. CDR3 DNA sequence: TGCAGCGTTGAAGCCTATAAGGGACAGGGGAGCACCTACGAGCAGTACTTC.

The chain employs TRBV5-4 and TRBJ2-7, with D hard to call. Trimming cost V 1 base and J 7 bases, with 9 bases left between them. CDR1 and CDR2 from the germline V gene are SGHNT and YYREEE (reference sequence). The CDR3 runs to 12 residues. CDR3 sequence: CASSLFRREQYF. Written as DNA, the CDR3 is TGTGCCAGCAGCTTGTTCCGGCGGGAGCAGTACTTC.

CDR3 region: CASSVGQTPGGAFF. The CDR3 nucleotides read TGCGCCAGCAGCGTCGGACAGACCCCCGGCGGAGCTTTCTTT. The chain has TRBV5-1 and TRBJ1-1, with a tentative D call TRBD1 (6 bases). Germline CDR1 SGHRS, CDR2 YFSETQ. V lost 4 bases to trimming and J lost 10 bases, with 20 bases between them. The CDR3 has 14 residues.

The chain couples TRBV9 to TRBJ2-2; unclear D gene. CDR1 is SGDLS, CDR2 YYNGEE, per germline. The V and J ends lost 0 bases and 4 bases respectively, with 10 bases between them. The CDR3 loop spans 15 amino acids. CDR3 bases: TGTGCCAGCAGCGTAGAGTTATCGGGCACCGGGGAGCTGTTTTTT. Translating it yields CASSVELSGTGELFF.

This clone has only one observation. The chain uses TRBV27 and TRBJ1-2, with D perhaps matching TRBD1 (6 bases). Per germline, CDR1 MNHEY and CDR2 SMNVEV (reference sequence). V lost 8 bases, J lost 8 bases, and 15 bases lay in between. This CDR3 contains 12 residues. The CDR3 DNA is TGTGCCAGCTTCGGGGGCGGGAGGGGCTACACCTTC. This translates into CASFGGGRGYTF.

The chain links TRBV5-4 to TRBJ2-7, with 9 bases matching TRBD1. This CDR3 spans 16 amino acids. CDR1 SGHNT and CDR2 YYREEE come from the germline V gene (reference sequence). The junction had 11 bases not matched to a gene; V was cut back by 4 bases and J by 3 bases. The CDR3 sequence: CASSTTGGGSGYEQYF. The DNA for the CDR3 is TGTGCCAGCAGCACCACAGGGGGCGGGAGTGGCTACGAGCAGTACTTC.

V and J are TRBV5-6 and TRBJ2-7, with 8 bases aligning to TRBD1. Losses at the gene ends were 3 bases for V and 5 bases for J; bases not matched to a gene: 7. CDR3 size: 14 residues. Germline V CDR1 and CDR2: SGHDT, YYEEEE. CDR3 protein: CASSWGTGANEQYF. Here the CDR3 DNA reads TGTGCCAGCAGCTGGGGGACAGGCGCCAACGAGCAGTACTTC.

The CDR3 bases are TGTGCCAGTAGTGTCACAGGGGGGATGAACACCGGGGAGCTGTTTTTT. The encoded protein is CASSVTGGMNTGELFF. The chain carries TRBV19 and TRBJ2-2; 8 bases are shared with TRBD1. This CDR3 is built from 16 residues. Germline CDR1 LNHDA, CDR2 SQIVND (reference sequence). The junction had 6 bases not matched to a gene; V was cut back by 5 bases and J by 1 base. The full variable domain, its missing parts supplied by reference TRBV19 and TRBJ2-2, is DGGITQSPKYLFRKEGQNVTLSCEQNLNHDAMYWYRQDPGQGLRLIYYSQIVNDFQKGDIAEGYSVSREKKESFPLTVTSAQKNPTAFYLCASSVTGGMNTGELFFGEGSRLTVL.

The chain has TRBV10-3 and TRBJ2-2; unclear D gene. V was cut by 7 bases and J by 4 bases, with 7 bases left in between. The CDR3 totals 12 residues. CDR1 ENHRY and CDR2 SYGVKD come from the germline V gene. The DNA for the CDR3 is TGTGCCATCAATACGGGCACCGGGGAGCTGTTTTTT. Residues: CAINTGTGELFF.

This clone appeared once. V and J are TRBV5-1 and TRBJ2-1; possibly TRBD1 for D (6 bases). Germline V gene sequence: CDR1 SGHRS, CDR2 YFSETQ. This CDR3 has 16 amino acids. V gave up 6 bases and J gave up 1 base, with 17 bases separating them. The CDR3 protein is CASTLRQATSYNEQFF. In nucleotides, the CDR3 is TGCGCCAGCACACTTAGACAGGCCACATCCTACAATGAGCAGTTCTTC.

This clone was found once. CDR3 sequence reads: CASSQTPGSAYEQYF. The CDR3 coding sequence is TGTGCCAGCAGCCAAACTCCGGGTTCAGCCTACGAGCAGTACTTC. V usage is TRBV9 and J usage is TRBJ2-7, with D unresolved. Trimming took 4 bases from V and 2 from J, leaving 16 bases between them. Germline CDR1 and CDR2: SGDLS and YYNGEE. The CDR3 has 15 residues.

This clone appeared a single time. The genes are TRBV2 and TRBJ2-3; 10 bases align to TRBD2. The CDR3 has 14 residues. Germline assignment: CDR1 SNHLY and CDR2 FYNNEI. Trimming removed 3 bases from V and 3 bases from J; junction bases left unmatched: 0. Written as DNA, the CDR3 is TGTGCCAGCAGTGAGACTAGCGGGACAGATACGCAGTATTTT. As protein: CASSETSGTDTQYF.

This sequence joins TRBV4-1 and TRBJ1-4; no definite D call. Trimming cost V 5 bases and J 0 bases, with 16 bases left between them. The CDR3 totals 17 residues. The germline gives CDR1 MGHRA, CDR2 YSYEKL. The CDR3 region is CASSVRPRGATNEKLFF. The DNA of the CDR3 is TGCGCCAGCAGCGTACGCCCTCGGGGAGCAACTAATGAAAAACTGTTTTTT.

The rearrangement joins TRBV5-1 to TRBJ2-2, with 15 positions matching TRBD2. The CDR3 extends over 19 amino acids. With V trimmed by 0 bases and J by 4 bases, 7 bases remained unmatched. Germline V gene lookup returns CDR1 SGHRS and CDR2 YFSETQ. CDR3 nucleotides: TGCGCCAGCAGCTTGGTCGGACTAGCGGGAGGGCCGAGCACCGGGGAGCTGTTTTTT. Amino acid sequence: CASSLVGLAGGPSTGELFF.

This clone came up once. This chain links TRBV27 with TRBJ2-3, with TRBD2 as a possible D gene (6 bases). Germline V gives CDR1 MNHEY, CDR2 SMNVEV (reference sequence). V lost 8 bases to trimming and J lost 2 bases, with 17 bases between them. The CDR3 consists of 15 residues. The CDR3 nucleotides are TGTGCCAGCTCCCTAGGGGCGGGGTTCACAGATACGCAGTATTTT. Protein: CASSLGAGFTDTQYF.